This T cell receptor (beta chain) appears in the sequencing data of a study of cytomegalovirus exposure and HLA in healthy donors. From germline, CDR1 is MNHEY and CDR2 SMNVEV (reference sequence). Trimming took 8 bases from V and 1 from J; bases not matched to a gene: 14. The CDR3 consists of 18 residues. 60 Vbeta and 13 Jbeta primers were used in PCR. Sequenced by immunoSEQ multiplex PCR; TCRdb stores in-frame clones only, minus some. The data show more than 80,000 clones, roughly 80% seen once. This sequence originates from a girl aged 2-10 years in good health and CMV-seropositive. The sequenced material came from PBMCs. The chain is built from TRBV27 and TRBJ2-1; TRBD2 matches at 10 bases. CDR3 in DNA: TGTGCCAGCTCAGTAGCGGGAGGACTCATTGGTTCCTACAATGAGCAGTTCTTC. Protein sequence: CASSVAGGLIGSYNEQFF.